One and the same sample provided the 22 T cell receptor beta chains below, sequenced in a study of PD-1 blockade in classical Hodgkin lymphoma. Here immunoSEQ multiplex PCR was the method, and the copy in TCRdb shows in-frame clones only, minus some. The table records about 46,000 clones, around 74% of them present only once. Time point of the sample: cycle 4 day 1 (C4D1), after less than 7 weeks of nivolumab. Relapses following autologous stem cell transplantation were seen in all patients, with brentuximab vedotin exposure varying. This specimen consisted of peripheral blood mononuclear cells (PBMCs), obtained before the fourth cycle of nivolumab. The receptors come from a human donor with classical Hodgkin lymphoma.

This clone occurred once. J is TRBJ2-3 and V is TRBV28; 8 bases line up with TRBD2. J was trimmed by 4 bases and V by 2 bases; bases with no gene match: 2. CDR1 and CDR2 from the germline V gene are MDHEN and SYDVKM. This CDR3 contains 14 residues. In nucleotides, the CDR3 is TGTGCCAGCAGTTTAGTCGGGAGGGCAGATACGCAGTATTTT. As protein: CASSLVGRADTQYF.

The rearrangement joins TRBV5-1 to TRBJ2-1; 13 positions agree with TRBD2. This CDR3 has 15 amino acids. Germline V gene sequence: CDR1 SGHRS, CDR2 YFSETQ. The J segment lost 7 bases and the V segment lost 2 bases, leaving 3 bases of the junction unmatched. DNA of the CDR3: TGCGCCAGCAGCTTAAGACTAGCGGGAGGTAATGAGCAGTTCTTC. It translates to CASSLRLAGGNEQFF.

CDR3 in amino acids: CASSYRGLSDSPLHF. As DNA, the CDR3 is TGTGCCAGCAGTTACAGGGGGCTCTCCGATTCACCCCTCCACTTT. V is TRBV6-5 and J is TRBJ1-6; 7 positions agree with TRBD1. V gave up 2 bases and J gave up 8 bases; unmatched junction bases: 6. In germline, CDR1 is MNHEY, CDR2 SVGAGI. The CDR3 extends over 15 amino acids.

The V call is TRBV10-3, the J call TRBJ2-7; 7 bases line up with TRBD1. CDR1 and CDR2 (germline): ENHRY, SYGVKD. V gave up 3 bases and J gave up 4 bases; unmatched junction bases: 6. CDR3 length: 14 residues. The chain's CDR3 is CAISETDRTYEQYF. In DNA, the CDR3 is TGTGCCATCAGTGAAACGGACAGGACATACGAGCAGTACTTC.

This chain uses TRBV28 with TRBJ2-1, with 9 bases matching TRBD1. The length of the CDR3 is 16 residues. Per the germline V gene, CDR1 is MDHEN and CDR2 is SYDVKM. The J segment lost 2 bases and the V segment lost 6 bases, leaving 8 bases of the junction unmatched. The CDR3 is CASSQAGQGPYNEQFF. The CDR3, as DNA: TGTGCCAGCAGCCAAGCGGGACAGGGCCCCTACAATGAGCAGTTCTTC. The complete variable domain, with remaining parts taken from reference TRBV28 and TRBJ2-1, reads DVKVTQSSRYLVKRTGEKVFLECVQDMDHENMFWYRQDPGLGLRLIYFSYDVKMKEKGDIPEGYSVSREKKERFSLILESASTNQTSMYLCASSQAGQGPYNEQFFGPGTRLTVL.

This chain connects TRBV2 to TRBJ2-1; weak D call: TRBD2 (6 bases). Trimming took 5 bases from V and 9 from J, leaving 17 bases between them. Germline V gene lookup returns CDR1 SNHLY and CDR2 FYNNEI. This CDR3 is built from 14 residues. The CDR3 nucleotides are TGTGCCAGCAGTCGGGAGTTAAGCCTGGGTGAGCAGTTCTTC. Protein: CASSRELSLGEQFF.

V usage is TRBV28 and J usage is TRBJ2-3; the D gene is possibly TRBD2 (6 bases). Germline V gene data show CDR1 as MDHEN and CDR2 as SYDVKM. The CDR3 runs 13 residues. Trimming took off 7 bases at V and 6 bases at J, with 14 bases between the two ends. The CDR3: CASTLVGRDTQYF. The CDR3 coding sequence is TGTGCCAGCACCTTGGTGGGGAGGGATACGCAGTATTTT.

There are many counts of this clone. This chain uses TRBV6-1 with TRBJ2-7, with D possibly being TRBD2 (5 bases). Trimming stripped 8 bases from V and 7 bases from J, with 24 bases between. Germline CDR1 MNHNS, CDR2 SASEGT. The length of the CDR3 is 15 residues. CDR3 sequence: CASGVSLGGRVEQYF. Here the CDR3 DNA reads TGTGCCAGCGGAGTCTCCCTGGGTGGGCGGGTTGAGCAGTACTTC.

This chain connects TRBV7-8 to TRBJ1-5; no clear D gene. The V gene's germline CDR1 is SGHVS and CDR2 FQNEAQ. The CDR3 totals 16 residues. V gave up 1 base and J gave up 2 bases, with 12 bases separating them. Here the CDR3 DNA reads TGTGCCAGCAGCTTAGGGCTTGCGTTTCGCAATCAGCCCCAGCATTTT. Its translation is CASSLGLAFRNQPQHF.

This clone is a singleton in its sample. The sample has other DNA sequences that encode this CDR3 too. The chain has TRBV19 and TRBJ1-5; D may be TRBD1 (6 bases). Trimming removed 4 bases from V and 0 bases from J, with 10 bases in between. Germline values: CDR1 LNHDA, CDR2 SQIVND (reference sequence). The CDR3 extends over 15 amino acids. CDR3 nucleotide sequence: TGTGCCAGTAGTAGGCCAGGGGTTAGCAATCAGCCCCAGCATTTT. Amino acid sequence: CASSRPGVSNQPQHF.

On this clone: A much larger clone sits a single nucleotide away, making a read error possible. The rearrangement uses TRBV11-3 and TRBJ1-1, with TRBD1 as a possible D gene (6 bases). The CDR3 totals 13 residues. V was pared by 6 bases and J by 2 bases, with 10 bases between. Germline-derived CDR1 and CDR2 are SGHNT and YENEEA. CDR3 sequence: CASSLQGNTEAFF. As DNA, the CDR3 is TGTGCCAGCAGTTTACAGGGTAACACTGAAGCTTTCTTT. Full variable domain (missing parts from reference TRBV11-3 and TRBJ1-1): EAGVVQSPRYKIIEKKQPVAFWCNPISGHNTLYWYLQNLGQGPELLIRYENEEAVDDSQLPKDRFSAERLKGVDSTLKIQPAELGDSAVYLCASSLQGNTEAFFGQGTRLTVV.

V is TRBV6-5 and J is TRBJ2-7, with D unresolved. Germline V gene data show CDR1 as MNHEY and CDR2 as SVGAGI. The CDR3 runs 13 residues. V lost 6 bases and J lost 4, with 13 bases in between. The CDR3 region has the DNA TGTGCCAGCAGCTACACGGGTCCTTACGAGCAGTACTTC. Its translation: CASSYTGPYEQYF.

The chain combines TRBV10-3 with TRBJ2-3, with D possibly being TRBD1 (5 bases). The germline V gene has CDR1 ENHRY and CDR2 SYGVKD. The CDR3 has 12 residues. V gave up 8 bases and J gave up 5 bases, with 11 bases separating them. DNA for the CDR3: TGTGCCATCGGGGCTTTGGTAGATACGCAGTATTTT. Translated, it gives CAIGALVDTQYF.

The genes are TRBV11-3 and TRBJ1-1, with D possibly matching TRBD1 (5 bases). Trimming left V 1 base short and J 5 bases short, with 14 bases between. Germline values: CDR1 SGHNT, CDR2 YENEEA. This CDR3 is built from 15 residues. The CDR3 region has the DNA TGTGCCAGCAGCTTAGGGGGCGCCGGGGGGACTGAAGCTTTCTTT. This codes for CASSLGGAGGTEAFF.

A single count supports this clone. Here the CDR3 DNA reads TGTGCCACCAGCTCCGGACCTATAGCGGGATGGAATGAGCAGTTCTTC. Translation gives CATSSGPIAGWNEQFF. V is TRBV15 and J is TRBJ2-1; TRBD2 aligns across 8 bases. The CDR3 is 16 amino acids. The trim removed 5 bases at V and 7 bases at J, leaving 13 bases unmatched. Germline V gene sequence: CDR1 LNHNV, CDR2 YYDKDF (reference sequence).

The V gene is TRBV5-4, the J gene TRBJ1-1; D perhaps matches TRBD1 (5 bases). Germline CDR1 reads SGHNT; CDR2 reads YYREEE (reference sequence). This CDR3 is 15 amino acids long. V shed 2 bases and J shed 3 bases, with 14 bases lying between them. As DNA, the CDR3 is TGTGCCAGCAGCTTAGTACGGGGGGGTGACACTGAAGCTTTCTTT. This codes for CASSLVRGGDTEAFF.

The genes are TRBV6-1 and TRBJ2-3; no definite D call. CDR1 MNHNS and CDR2 SASEGT come from the germline V gene. V lost 6 bases and J lost 6, with 13 bases in between. This CDR3 is 13 amino acids long. CDR3 DNA sequence: TGTGCCAGCAGACCGAGCCACACGGATACGCAGTATTTT. Its protein is CASRPSHTDTQYF.

The genes are TRBV7-9 and TRBJ2-1; D is perhaps TRBD1 or TRBD2 (7 bases each). Trimming left V 5 bases short and J 6 bases short, with 20 bases between. This CDR3 contains 16 residues. Germline CDR1 is SEHNR and CDR2 is FQNEAQ (reference sequence). CDR3 sequence reads: CASSPPRQGGSNEQFF. The DNA for the CDR3 is TGTGCCAGCAGCCCCCCCCGACAGGGAGGGAGCAATGAGCAGTTCTTC. The whole variable domain, filled in from reference TRBV7-9 and TRBJ2-1, reads DTGVSQNPRHKITKRGQNVTFRCDPISEHNRLYWYRQTLGQGPEFLTYFQNEAQLEKSRLLSDRFSAERPKGSFSTLEIQRTEQGDSAMYLCASSPPRQGGSNEQFFGPGTRLTVL.

This chain joins TRBV7-9 and TRBJ1-4; weak D call: TRBD1 (5 bases). V lost 3 bases to trimming and J lost 0 bases, with 14 bases between them. CDR1 is SEHNR and CDR2 is FQNEAQ in the germline V gene (reference sequence). This CDR3 spans 17 amino acids. This CDR3 reads CASSLAGTLATNEKLFF. The CDR3 bases are TGTGCCAGCAGCTTGGCCGGGACTCTTGCAACTAATGAAAAACTGTTTTTT.

The genes are TRBV11-3 and TRBJ1-1; D not resolved. Per germline, CDR1 SGHNT and CDR2 YENEEA. V gave up 3 bases and J gave up 4 bases, with 12 bases separating them. This CDR3 contains 14 residues. This CDR3 is CASSFRALGTEAFF. The DNA for the CDR3 is TGTGCCAGCAGCTTCAGAGCCTTGGGCACTGAAGCTTTCTTT.

The chain recombines TRBV25-1 with TRBJ1-4; D gene uncertain. This CDR3 region has 17 residues. Germline V lookup: CDR1 MGHDK, CDR2 SYGVNS. The V gene lost 4 bases and the J gene lost 1 base, with 16 bases spanning the gap. CDR3 in DNA: TGTGCCAGCAGTGGGCGCGGGAACCTTGTAACTAATGAAAAACTGTTTTTT. Protein product: CASSGRGNLVTNEKLFF. Looking up the rest from reference TRBV25-1 and TRBJ1-4 gives the full variable domain: EADIYQTPRYLVIGTGKKITLECSQTMGHDKMYWYQQDPGMELHLIHYSYGVNSTEKGDLSSESTVSRIRTEHFPLTLESARPSHTSQYLCASSGRGNLVTNEKLFFGSGTQLSVL.

The chain couples TRBV7-8 to TRBJ2-2; 8 nucleotides agree with TRBD2. The CDR3 runs to 16 residues. V gave up 0 bases and J gave up 4 bases; unmatched junction bases: 4. Germline V gives CDR1 SGHVS, CDR2 FQNEAQ. The CDR3 region has the DNA TGTGCCAGCAGCTTAGCCGGGACTAGGTTCACCGGGGAGCTGTTTTTT. Protein product: CASSLAGTRFTGELFF.